Listed here are 19 T cell receptor beta chains from one sample, sequenced in a study of early stage breast cancer tumors. Clones were read by immunoSEQ multiplex PCR, and TCRdb kept only the in-frame ones, dropping some. Altogether roughly 58,000 clones are present, 75% to 95% being singletons, with the ten largest covering approximately 4.7%. The sequenced sample was blood. The receptors were sampled from a person between 70 and 80 years old with breast cancer.

This clone showed up just once. The chain is built from TRBV5-1 and TRBJ2-7, with TRBD2 identical over 7 bases. Trimming cost V 5 bases and J 6 bases; bases outside gene matches: 8. The V gene's germline CDR1 is SGHRS and CDR2 YFSETQ. This CDR3 has 13 amino acids. The DNA for the CDR3 is TGCGCCAGCAGGGTCTCTGGGGGGGTCGAGCAGTACTTC. It translates to CASRVSGGVEQYF. The variable domain in full, with the rest retrieved from reference TRBV5-1 and TRBJ2-7, is KAGVTQTPRYLIKTRGQQVTLSCSPISGHRSVSWYQQTPGQGLQFLFEYFSETQRNKGNFPGRFSGRQFSNSRSEMNVSTLELGDSALYLCASRVSGGVEQYFGPGTRLTVT.

This chain links TRBV30 with TRBJ1-1; 7 positions agree with TRBD1. The junction had 3 bases not matched to a gene; V was cut back by 4 bases and J by 7 bases. Germline V gene sequence: CDR1 GTSNPN, CDR2 SVGIG (reference sequence). This CDR3 contains 11 residues. The CDR3 coding sequence is TGTGCCTGGAACCGGGACAGTGAAGCTTTCTTT. The encoded protein is CAWNRDSEAFF.

The V call is TRBV5-8, the J call TRBJ2-2; weak D call: TRBD1 (6 bases). This CDR3 contains 16 residues. V lost 0 bases and J lost 4, with 13 bases in between. Germline V gene lookup returns CDR1 SGHTS and CDR2 YDEGEE. This CDR3 is CASSLATGGGTGELFF. CDR3 DNA sequence: TGTGCCAGCAGCTTGGCGACAGGAGGCGGCACCGGGGAGCTGTTTTTT.

The V gene is TRBV6-1, the J gene TRBJ2-3; D perhaps matches TRBD2 (5 bases). Trimming took 2 bases from V and 1 from J, leaving 10 bases between them. CDR3 length: 15 amino acids. CDR1 is MNHNS, CDR2 SASEGT, per germline. Here the CDR3 reads CASSELALGTDTQYF. The CDR3 coding sequence is TGTGCCAGCAGTGAATTAGCGTTAGGCACAGATACGCAGTATTTT.

The chain has TRBV6-1 and TRBJ1-1, with TRBD1 matching over 7 bases. The CDR3 totals 14 residues. V shed 4 bases, J shed 0 bases, and the junction held 2 bases outside the gene matches. Looked up from germline, CDR1 is MNHNS and CDR2 is SASEGT. As DNA, the CDR3 is TGTGCCAGCAGTGCGGGACAGTTGAACACTGAAGCTTTCTTT. This translates into CASSAGQLNTEAFF.

The chain combines TRBV18 with TRBJ2-1, with TRBD1 matching over 11 bases. The germline V gene has CDR1 KGHSH and CDR2 LQKENI. V was pared by 5 bases and J by 0 bases, with 6 bases of the junction left unmatched. This CDR3 has 17 amino acids. CDR3 bases: TGTGCCAGCTCAAGTGGACAGGGGGCTAGCTCCTACAATGAGCAGTTCTTC. This gives the protein CASSSGQGASSYNEQFF.

This clone came up once. The chain uses TRBV4-1 and TRBJ1-6; tentatively, D is TRBD1 (5 bases). The V gene lost 0 bases and the J gene lost 0 bases, with 15 bases spanning the gap. The CDR3 covers 19 residues. Germline V lookup: CDR1 MGHRA, CDR2 YSYEKL. Written as DNA, the CDR3 is TGCGCCAGCAGCCAAGACCCCTTAGGGACTAGCTCCTATAATTCACCCCTCCACTTT. It translates to CASSQDPLGTSSYNSPLHF.

This clone was counted a single time. The rearrangement links TRBV30 to TRBJ2-2; perhaps TRBD1 as D (6 bases). The germline V and J ends were trimmed by 3 bases and 0 bases, with 11 bases remaining between them. This CDR3 region has 15 residues. The germline CDR1 and CDR2 sequences are GTSNPN and SVGIG (reference sequence). CDR3 region: CAWRGTPANTGELFF. The DNA for the CDR3 is TGTGCCTGGAGGGGGACACCCGCGAACACCGGGGAGCTGTTTTTT.

The chain combines TRBV19 with TRBJ1-1; 12 bases agree with TRBD1. V gave up 7 bases and J gave up 4 bases; unmatched junction bases: 10. CDR3 length equals 16 residues. Germline V gene sequence: CDR1 LNHDA, CDR2 SQIVND (reference sequence). This chain's CDR3 is CASTIGGTGGGTEAFF. CDR3 DNA sequence: TGTGCCAGTACCATCGGTGGGACAGGGGGCGGCACTGAAGCTTTCTTT.

The V and J genes are TRBV6-6 and TRBJ2-1; D is possibly TRBD1 (7 bases). In germline, CDR1 is MNHNY, CDR2 SVGAGI (reference sequence). V shed 3 bases and J shed 7 bases, with 13 bases lying between them. The CDR3 has 14 amino acids. The CDR3 region is CASSYWQGGNEQFF. In DNA, the CDR3 is TGTGCCAGCAGTTATTGGCAGGGGGGAAATGAGCAGTTCTTC.

The rearrangement uses TRBV4-3 and TRBJ1-4, with D tentatively TRBD1 (6 bases). Trimming removed 4 bases at V and 5 bases at J, with 14 bases between. The CDR3 contains 15 residues. Germline-derived CDR1 and CDR2 are LGHNA and YSLEER. The CDR3 DNA sequence: TGCGCCAGCAGCCTTAAAGATAGGGGGAATGAAAAACTGTTTTTT. Amino acid sequence: CASSLKDRGNEKLFF.

This clone was observed a few times. This chain uses TRBV6-5 with TRBJ2-7; 7 bases match TRBD1. The J segment lost 1 base and the V segment lost 6 bases, leaving 9 bases of the junction unmatched. The CDR3 spans 15 residues. The V gene's germline CDR1 is MNHEY and CDR2 SVGAGI. CDR3 amino acids: CASRPRQGLSYEQYF. The DNA for the CDR3 is TGTGCCAGCAGACCTCGACAGGGCCTATCCTACGAGCAGTACTTC.

The chain carries TRBV7-9 and TRBJ2-3; D gene uncertain. The CDR3 is made up of 14 amino acids. Trimming removed 7 bases at V and 6 bases at J, with 17 bases between. Germline V gene data show CDR1 as SEHNR and CDR2 as FQNEAQ (reference sequence). CDR3 nucleotides: TGTGCCAGCACACCCGGTAGTTCCCCGGATACGCAGTATTTT. Amino acids: CASTPGSSPDTQYF.

A word on this clone: Distinct nucleotide sequences in the sample also encode this CDR3. J is TRBJ1-6 and V is TRBV11-3, with D perhaps TRBD1 (5 bases). V gave up 3 bases and J gave up 7 bases, with 7 bases separating them. The CDR3 has 13 amino acids. CDR1 and CDR2 from the germline V gene are SGHNT and YENEEA. The CDR3 DNA follows: TGTGCCAGCAGCTTGGGGGGAAATTCACCCCTCCACTTT. Translating it yields CASSLGGNSPLHF. The entire variable domain, with the rest obtained from reference TRBV11-3 and TRBJ1-6, is as follows: EAGVVQSPRYKIIEKKQPVAFWCNPISGHNTLYWYLQNLGQGPELLIRYENEEAVDDSQLPKDRFSAERLKGVDSTLKIQPAELGDSAVYLCASSLGGNSPLHFGNGTRLTVT.

In its sample, this clone was seen once. This chain connects TRBV5-1 to TRBJ2-6, with a possible D match to TRBD2 (5 bases). Germline lookup yields CDR1 SGHRS and CDR2 YFSETQ. The CDR3 totals 16 residues. Trimming left V 1 base short and J 2 bases short, with 10 bases between. The chain's CDR3 is CASSLIRDPGANVLTF. The CDR3 coding sequence is TGCGCCAGCAGCTTGATTCGGGATCCTGGGGCCAACGTCCTGACTTTC.

This clone was recorded only once. The rearrangement links TRBV6-6 to TRBJ1-1; 7 nucleotides line up with TRBD1. Germline V CDR1 and CDR2: MNHNY, SVGAGI (reference sequence). The CDR3 contains 13 residues. The V and J ends lost 5 bases and 2 bases, in that order; junction bases with no gene match: 2. Here the CDR3 DNA reads TGTGCCAGCAGTCCAGGGGGAAACACTGAAGCTTTCTTT. Translating it yields CASSPGGNTEAFF.

This chain links TRBV11-2 with TRBJ2-1; D is undetermined. The CDR3 has 14 amino acids. Deletions cut 1 base from V and 3 bases from J, with 7 bases between. Per the germline V gene, CDR1 is SGHAT and CDR2 is FQNNGV. The CDR3 region has the DNA TGTGCCAGCAGCTTAGGACTGATCTACAATGAGCAGTTCTTC. Translation gives CASSLGLIYNEQFF.

This clone was counted only a few times. The CDR3 DNA follows: TGTGCCAGCAGCGCCCATGCACAGGTCTACGAGCAGTACTTC. It yields the protein CASSAHAQVYEQYF. The J gene is TRBJ2-7, the V gene TRBV7-2, with D possibly TRBD1 on 5 matching bases. Trimming took 5 bases from V and 3 from J, leaving 14 bases between them. The CDR3 length is 14 residues. CDR1 SGHTA and CDR2 FQGNSA come from the germline V gene. Variable domain in full (rest from reference TRBV7-2 and TRBJ2-7): GAGVSQSPSNKVTEKGKDVELRCDPISGHTALYWYRQSLGQGLEFLIYFQGNSAPDKSGLPSDRFSAERTGGSVSTLTIQRTQQEDSAVYLCASSAHAQVYEQYFGPGTRLTVT.

The chain is built from TRBV6-5 and TRBJ2-7, with a tentative D call TRBD1 (5 bases). Trimming stripped 2 bases from V and 5 bases from J, with 10 bases between. Germline loops: CDR1 MNHEY, CDR2 SVGAGI. There are 13 residues in the CDR3. CDR3 bases: TGTGCCAGCAGTTACGGTCCAGGGAACGAGCAGTACTTC. It is translated as CASSYGPGNEQYF.